This TCR beta chain stems from a study of cytomegalovirus exposure and HLA in healthy donors. Whole-study results and caveats: When a later analysis compared HLA-associated TCR beta chains with equally common others, the HLA-associated chains turned out to be more clonally expanded and to have lower generation probabilities. The authors listed over 150 TCR beta chains as cytomegalovirus-associated. Later genetic work tied a missense DCLRE1C variant to beta-chain V and J trimming.

As to this clone: Its antigen is unknown.

The PCR ran on 60 Vbeta and 13 Jbeta primers. The protocol was immunoSEQ multiplex PCR, while the TCRdb copy is restricted to in-frame clones and leaves out a portion. The data hold roughly 100,000 clones, with 75% to 85% observed a single time. CDR1 and CDR2 from the germline V gene are MNHNY and SVGAGI (reference sequence). CDR3 size: 15 residues. This clonotype was obtained from a man between 18 and 29 years old in good health and CMV-seronegative. Material: PBMCs. The chain combines TRBV6-6 with TRBJ2-5; D may be TRBD2 (6 bases). The J call could be wrong; TRBJ2-7 is a better fit for the DNA end. This CDR3 is CASSYGQRALNEQYF. The CDR3, as DNA: TGTGCCAGCAGTTATGGCCAGCGGGCCTTGAACGAGCAGTACTTC.